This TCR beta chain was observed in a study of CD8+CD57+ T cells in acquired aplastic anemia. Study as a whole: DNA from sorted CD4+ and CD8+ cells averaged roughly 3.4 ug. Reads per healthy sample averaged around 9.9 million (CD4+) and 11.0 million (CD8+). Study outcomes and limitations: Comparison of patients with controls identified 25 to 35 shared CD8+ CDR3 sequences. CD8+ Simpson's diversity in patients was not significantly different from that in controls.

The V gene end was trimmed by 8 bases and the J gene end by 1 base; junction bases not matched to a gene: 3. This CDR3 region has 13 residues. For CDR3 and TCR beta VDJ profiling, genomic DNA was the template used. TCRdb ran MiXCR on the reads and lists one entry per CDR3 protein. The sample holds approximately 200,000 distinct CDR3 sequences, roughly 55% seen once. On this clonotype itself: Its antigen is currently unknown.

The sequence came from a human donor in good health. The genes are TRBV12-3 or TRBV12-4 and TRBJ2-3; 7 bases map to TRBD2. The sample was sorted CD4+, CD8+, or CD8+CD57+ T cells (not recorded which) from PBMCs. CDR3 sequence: CASQGGRTDTQYF. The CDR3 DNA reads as TGTGCCAGCCAGGGAGGGCGCACAGATACGCAGTATTTT.